Listed below are T cell receptor beta chains from one sample, sequenced in a study of shared clonotypes between healthy human individuals. Data came from immunoSEQ multiplex PCR; TCRdb stores just in-frame clones and leaves some out. Counted here are fewer than 850,000 clones, about 92% occurring once; the ten biggest clones make up about a third. The sample was memory CD8+ T cells from PBMCs. The receptors were sampled from a man between 18 and 29 years old in good health. Some clones in this sample may be carry-over from other donors' samples. CDR3s leave out the opening cysteine and the closing phenylalanine or tryptophan.

>TRBJ1-2|TRBV29-1
SASGGRLSPSYGYT
>TRBJ1-2|TRBV30
AYPVGEGYGYT
>TRBJ2-7|TRBV27
ASSSLQGRSSYEQY
>TRBJ1-1|TRBV27
ASSTPYTEAF
>TRBJ1-1|TRBV11-2
ASSLVGQNTEAF
>TRBJ1-1|TRBV5-5
ASSLAGHTEAF
>TRBJ2-1|TRBV5-4
ASSALLGPIEQF
>TRBJ1-1|TRBV25-1
ASIGQEGEAF
>TRBJ2-5|TRBV15
ATSRDRFIHGSGATAQY
>TRBJ1-1|TRBV27
ASSFGPPGTEAF
>TRBJ1-1|TRBV28
ASRGAVRNTEAF
>TRBJ2-1|TRBV27
ASSAAGLDYNEQF
>TRBJ2-7|TRBV30
AWSFFTGGGDEQY
>TRBJ1-2|TRBV28
ASRLDRGPLYGYT
>TRBJ2-7|TRBV28
ASSFRGLTYEQY
>TRBJ2-1|TRBV4-3
ASSQDLSNEQF